This T cell receptor beta chain appears in the sequencing data of a study of CD8+CD57+ T cells in acquired aplastic anemia. Study-wide context: Sorted CD4+ and CD8+ cells yielded DNA averaging around 3 ug. General study points: Shared by patients and controls, 25 to 30 CD8+ CDR3s were abundant in patients.

Researchers used genomic DNA as the template to profile TCR beta VDJ and CDR3. TCRdb independently ran MiXCR on the reads; one entry per CDR3 protein. The sample yields about 150,000 distinct CDR3 sequences, around two fifths seen once. V gave up 1 base and J gave up 1 base, with 7 bases separating them. Germline V lookup: CDR1 SGHDN, CDR2 FVKESK. This CDR3 is built from 14 residues. This clonotype was found many times. Its antigen is unidentified. This sequence was found in a human donor in good health, serving as a control. The chain carries TRBV14 and TRBJ1-1; D gene unclear. Material: sorted CD4+, CD8+, or CD8+CD57+ T cells (not recorded which) from PBMCs. In nucleotides, the CDR3 is TGTGCCAGCAGCCAAGGGCGGGCGAACACTGAAGCTTTCTTT. It is translated as CASSQGRANTEAFF. Filled out from reference TRBV14 and TRBJ1-1, the complete variable domain reads EAGVTQFPSHSVIEKGQTVTLRCDPISGHDNLYWYRRVMGKEIKFLLHFVKESKQDESGMPNNRFLAERTGGTYSTLKVQPAELEDSGVYFCASSQGRANTEAFFGQGTRLTVV.